Each of the 22 T cell receptor beta chains below was sequenced from the same sample in a study. TCRdb reprocessed the 5' RACE reads with MiXCR, giving one entry per CDR3 protein. This table has about 64,000 distinct CDR3 sequences, around a fifth appearing once. The sample taken for sequencing was memory CD4+ T cells sorted from a lymph node. Specified subset: memory CD4+ T cells, CD4+CD45RO+CD25-. The receptors were sampled from a female donor with breast cancer.

This clonotype has just a few counts. The V and J genes are TRBV20-1 and TRBJ2-7; 8 nucleotides agree with TRBD1. Trimming took 6 bases from V and 9 from J; bases not matched to a gene: 13. Germline V gene data show CDR1 as DFQATT and CDR2 as SNEGSKA (reference sequence). The CDR3 is 13 amino acids. The CDR3 DNA is TGCAGTGCGCCCGGGACAGGAAGAGTTGGGCAGTACTTC. Translating it yields CSAPGTGRVGQYF.

This clonotype was recorded once. DNA of the CDR3: TGTGCCAGCAGCTTAGCGGGCAGGGAAGCAGATACGCAGTATTTT. Protein: CASSLAGREADTQYF. The chain carries TRBV7-8 and TRBJ2-3; D possibly corresponds to TRBD1 (5 bases). CDR3 size: 15 residues. Germline V CDR1 and CDR2: SGHVS, FQNEAQ. Trimming removed 0 bases at V and 4 bases at J, with 11 bases between.

This clonotype occurred many times. This rearrangement joins TRBV6-2 or TRBV6-3 to TRBJ1-6; TRBD1 is a possible D gene (5 bases). CDR3 size: 12 residues. Germline values: CDR1 MNHEY, CDR2 SVGEGT. Trimming pared 6 bases from V and 14 bases from J, leaving 14 bases between. Here the CDR3 DNA reads TGTGCCAGCAGCCTCCAGGGTGATACCCTCCACTTT. Amino acid sequence: CASSLQGDTLHF.

In this sample, this clonotype turned up a few times. CDR3 in amino acids: CASSQDGGVSGGELFF. The DNA of the CDR3 is TGCGCCAGCAGCCAAGATGGAGGGGTGAGCGGCGGGGAGCTGTTTTTT. V and J are TRBV4-3 and TRBJ2-2; D possibly corresponds to TRBD2 (6 bases). The V end was cut by 0 bases, the J end by 7 bases, with 15 bases between. Germline V lookup: CDR1 LGHNA, CDR2 YSLEER. The CDR3 has 16 amino acids.

This clonotype came up a few times. The chain links TRBV5-1 to TRBJ1-4; 9 bases agree with TRBD1. Germline loops: CDR1 SGHRS, CDR2 YFSETQ. CDR3 size: 14 residues. The V segment lost 7 bases and the J segment 8 bases; nucleotides outside the gene matches: 9. This chain's CDR3 is CASSTRQGGEKLFF. CDR3 DNA sequence: TGCGCCAGCTCGACACGACAGGGGGGCGAAAAACTGTTTTTT.

This clonotype was detected many times. The gene calls are TRBV30 and TRBJ1-3; D is unresolved. The V gene lost 0 bases and the J gene lost 7 bases, with 13 bases spanning the gap. CDR1 GTSNPN and CDR2 SVGIG come from the germline V gene (reference sequence). This CDR3 has 14 residues. The CDR3 sequence is CAWSVPAKGNTIYF. The DNA for the CDR3 is TGTGCCTGGAGTGTCCCCGCCAAAGGCAACACCATATATTTT.

This clonotype is a singleton in its sample. This chain joins TRBV20-1 and TRBJ2-7, with D unclear. The V gene's germline CDR1 is DFQATT and CDR2 SNEGSKA (reference sequence). The V end lost 4 bases, the J end lost 2 bases, and 9 bases lay between the germline ends. The CDR3 runs to 12 residues. The CDR3 region is CSAKDGAYEQYF. CDR3 sequence (DNA): TGCAGTGCTAAAGACGGAGCCTACGAGCAGTACTTC.

A few counts support this clonotype. V is TRBV6-5 and J is TRBJ1-2; the D is unclear. Germline loops: CDR1 MNHEY, CDR2 SVGAGI. Between the trimmed V and J ends, which lost 10 bases and 3 bases, there was a span of 15 bases. The CDR3 totals 13 residues. The CDR3: CATGREPDYGYTF. CDR3 DNA: TGTGCCACCGGCCGGGAACCAGACTATGGCTACACCTTC.

To note about this clonotype: Compared with germline, one end of the junction differs, possibly owing to a read error. The chain recombines TRBV3-1 with TRBJ2-2; perhaps TRBD2 as D (6 bases). This CDR3 spans 14 amino acids. Germline V CDR1 and CDR2: LGHDT, YNNKEL (reference sequence). DNA for the CDR3: TGTGCCAGCAGCCAAGTCCAGAACACCGGGGGGCTGTTTTTT. Amino acids: CASSQVQNTGGLFF.

With regard to this clonotype: Germline and junction disagree at one end, which may indicate a read error. The CDR3 nucleotides are TGCGCCAGCAGCCCCGGAGGGGCGAAAGACACCGGGGAGCTGTATTTT. It yields the protein CASSPGGAKDTGELYF. J is TRBJ2-2 and V is TRBV5-1; perhaps TRBD2 as D (6 bases). This CDR3 contains 16 residues. Germline CDR1 reads SGHRS; CDR2 reads YFSETQ.

This chain connects TRBV24-1 to TRBJ2-1; maybe TRBD2 (5 bases). The germline V gene encodes CDR1 KGHDR and CDR2 SFDVKD. This CDR3 region has 14 residues. Deletions cut 9 bases from V and 6 bases from J, with 17 bases between. CDR3 sequence reads: CATEGAGSFNEQFF. DNA of the CDR3: TGTGCCACCGAGGGTGCGGGTAGTTTCAATGAGCAGTTCTTC.

The genes are TRBV5-5 and TRBJ1-2; 8 bases align to TRBD1. CDR1 and CDR2 (germline): SGHKS, YYEKEE (reference sequence). The CDR3 totals 14 residues. V lost 4 bases and J lost 9; bases outside the gene matches: 11. The CDR3 sequence: CASSVPDRVGSYTF. CDR3 bases: TGTGCCAGCAGCGTTCCGGACAGGGTTGGTAGCTACACCTTC.

This clonotype was seen many times. V and J are TRBV28 and TRBJ2-5; tentatively, D is TRBD2 (6 bases). The V gene lost 1 base and the J gene lost 5 bases, with 8 bases spanning the gap. The CDR3 consists of 13 residues. The V gene's germline CDR1 is MDHEN and CDR2 SYDVKM. CDR3 nucleotide sequence: TGTGCCAGCAGTTTATTAGGGAGGGAGACCCAGTACTTC. It specifies CASSLLGRETQYF.

This chain joins TRBV7-3 and TRBJ2-5, with D uncertain. The CDR3 totals 17 residues. CDR1 SGHTA and CDR2 FQGTGA come from the germline V gene. Deletions cut 0 bases from V and 1 base from J, with 15 bases between. The CDR3 is CASSLTSFGRTQETQYF. CDR3 sequence (DNA): TGTGCCAGCAGCTTAACTAGTTTTGGACGAACCCAAGAGACCCAGTACTTC.

With regard to this clonotype: A much larger clone lies one base from this, so it may be a read error. The V call is TRBV6-5, the J call TRBJ1-2; D gene unclear. The germline V gene has CDR1 MNHEY and CDR2 SVGAGI. V was pared by 2 bases and J by 10 bases, with 11 bases between. This CDR3 has 12 residues. The CDR3 DNA reads TGTGCCAGCAGTTACAACTGGATCCCCTACACCTTC. Its translation: CASSYNWIPYTF.

Details on this clonotype: It may be a read error: a sequence one base away is much more abundant. The J gene is TRBJ2-5, the V gene TRBV6-5; 8 nucleotides agree with TRBD2. The germline V gene has CDR1 MNHEY and CDR2 SVGAGI. CDR3 length: 15 residues. Here the CDR3 DNA reads TGTGCCAGCAGTCCTTCGGGGGGGGCTTTTGAGACCCGGTACTTC. Translated, it gives CASSPSGGAFETRYF.

The V and J genes are TRBV20-1 and TRBJ2-1; TRBD1 matches at 9 bases. The germline V gene has CDR1 DFQATT and CDR2 SNEGSKA (reference sequence). This CDR3 comprises 15 residues. V lost 1 base and J lost 9; bases outside the gene matches: 10. CDR3 nucleotides: TGCAGTGCTAGAGCCAGTGGGGGACAGGGAGGTGAGCAGTTCTTC. Protein: CSARASGGQGGEQFF.

About this clonotype itself: One end of the junction does not line up with germline, which may come from a read error. The chain is built from TRBV2 and TRBJ1-1; D is possibly TRBD1 (5 bases). Germline V gene sequence: CDR1 SNHLY, CDR2 FYNNEI. The length of the CDR3 is 13 residues. As DNA, the CDR3 is TGTGCCGGCAGGGTACAGCTAAACACTGAAGCTTTCTTT. Protein sequence: CAGRVQLNTEAFF.

This clonotype was counted at least ten times. The genes are TRBV7-2 and TRBJ2-1; D is unclear. The CDR3 has 13 amino acids. V was trimmed by 5 bases and J by 2 bases, leaving 7 bases between them. Germline CDR1 SGHTA, CDR2 FQGNSA. Written as DNA, the CDR3 is TGTGCCAGCAGCGTACTACCCTACAATGAGCAGTTCTTC. It encodes CASSVLPYNEQFF. The full variable domain, completed using reference TRBV7-2 and TRBJ2-1, is GAGVSQSPSNKVTEKGKDVELRCDPISGHTALYWYRQSLGQGLEFLIYFQGNSAPDKSGLPSDRFSAERTGGSVSTLTIQRTQQEDSAVYLCASSVLPYNEQFFGPGTRLTVL.

This clonotype was recorded at least ten times. This chain uses TRBV5-6 with TRBJ2-1; D is possibly TRBD1 (5 bases). Germline V gives CDR1 SGHDT, CDR2 YYEEEE. Trimming took off 1 base at V and 9 bases at J, with 8 bases between the two ends. CDR3 length: 12 residues. CDR3 nucleotide sequence: TGTGCCAGCAGCTTGAGGGGCGGTGAGCAGTTCTTC. It translates to CASSLRGGEQFF.

This clonotype was recorded at least ten times. The chain combines TRBV20-1 with TRBJ2-7, with a weak D call TRBD1 (5 bases). Trimming left V 3 bases short and J 3 bases short, with 15 bases between. The CDR3 loop spans 14 amino acids. The V gene's germline CDR1 is DFQATT and CDR2 SNEGSKA (reference sequence). CDR3 in DNA: TGCAGTGCTAGCTTAACAGGCCAAGGCTACGAGCAGTACTTC. Encoded protein: CSASLTGQGYEQYF.

This clonotype was seen repeatedly, ten times or more. The chain carries TRBV6-5 and TRBJ2-1; 7 bases are shared with TRBD2. The J segment lost 12 bases and the V segment lost 0 bases, leaving 8 bases of the junction unmatched. CDR3 length: 14 amino acids. Per the germline V gene, CDR1 is MNHEY and CDR2 is SVGAGI. Here the CDR3 reads CASSYSRLASAQFF. The CDR3 DNA sequence: TGTGCCAGCAGTTACTCGAGACTAGCAAGTGCGCAGTTCTTC.